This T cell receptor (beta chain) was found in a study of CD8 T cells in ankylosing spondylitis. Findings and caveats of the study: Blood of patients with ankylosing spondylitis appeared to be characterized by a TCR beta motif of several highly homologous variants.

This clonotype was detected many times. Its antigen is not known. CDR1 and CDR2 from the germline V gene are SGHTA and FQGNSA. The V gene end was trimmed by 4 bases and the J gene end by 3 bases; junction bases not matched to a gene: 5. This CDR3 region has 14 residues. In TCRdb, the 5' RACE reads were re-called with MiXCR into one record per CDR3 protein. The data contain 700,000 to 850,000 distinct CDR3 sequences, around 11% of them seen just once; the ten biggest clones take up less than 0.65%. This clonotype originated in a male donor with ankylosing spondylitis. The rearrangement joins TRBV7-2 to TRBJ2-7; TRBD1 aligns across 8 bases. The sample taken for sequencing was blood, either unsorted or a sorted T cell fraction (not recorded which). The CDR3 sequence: CASSWVTGVYEQYF. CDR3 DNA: TGTGCCAGCAGCTGGGTGACAGGGGTCTACGAGCAGTACTTC.